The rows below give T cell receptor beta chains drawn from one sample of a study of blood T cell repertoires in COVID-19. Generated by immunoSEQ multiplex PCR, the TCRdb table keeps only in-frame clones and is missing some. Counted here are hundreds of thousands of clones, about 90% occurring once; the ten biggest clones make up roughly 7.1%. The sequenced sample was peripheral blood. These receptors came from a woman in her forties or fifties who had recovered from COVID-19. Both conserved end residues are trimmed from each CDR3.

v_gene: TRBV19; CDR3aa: ASSMRRNEKLF
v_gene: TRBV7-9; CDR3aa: ASSLTGSNEKLF
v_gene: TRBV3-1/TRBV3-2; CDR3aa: ASSHPGTRGHTSQY
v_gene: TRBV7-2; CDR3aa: ASSLLGPQVGNEQF
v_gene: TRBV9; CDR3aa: ASSVSTGDSPLTEAF
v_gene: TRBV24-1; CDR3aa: ATSGRDSGLETQY
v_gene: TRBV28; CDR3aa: ASSPTDRIYEQY
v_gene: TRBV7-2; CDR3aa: ASSLDGVQPQH
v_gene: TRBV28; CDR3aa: ASSLLGQRNYGYT
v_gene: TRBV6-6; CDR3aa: ASSYQAGGGEQY
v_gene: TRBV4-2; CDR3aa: ASSQDRGLAGGRDTDTQY
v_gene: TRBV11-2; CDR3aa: ASRLNPGHRLNEQF
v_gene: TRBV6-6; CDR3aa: ASSYSRVSYEQY
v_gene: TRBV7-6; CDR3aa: ASSLSAGVTLETQY
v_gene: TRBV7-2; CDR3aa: ASSPVPGAGQPQH
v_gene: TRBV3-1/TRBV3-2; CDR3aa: ASSQGSGGRGTGELF
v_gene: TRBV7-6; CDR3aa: ASSLGTGSTYEQY
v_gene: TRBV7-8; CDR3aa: ASSNIGGGNSEQY
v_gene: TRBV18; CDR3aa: ASSPLLAGKISGANVLT
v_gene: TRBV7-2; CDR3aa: ASTLDRRNQPQH
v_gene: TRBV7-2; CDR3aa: ASSLVGQGAYIQY
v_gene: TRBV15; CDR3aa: ATSDPAVQAGELF
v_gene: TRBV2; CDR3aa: ASSEGAGGLDEQF
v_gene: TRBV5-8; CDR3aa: ASTASAGTGSGEQF
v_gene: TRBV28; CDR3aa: ASLGDTDTQY
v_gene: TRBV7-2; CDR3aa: ASSPGGAGVYNEQF
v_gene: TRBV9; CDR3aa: ASSRAGGEQY
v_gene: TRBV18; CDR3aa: ASSPPSSGGNTGELF
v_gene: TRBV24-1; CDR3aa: ATSDLETDYGYT
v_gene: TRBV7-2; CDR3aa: ASSNEGAFYGYT
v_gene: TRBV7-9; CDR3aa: ASSMGQSDSGNTIY
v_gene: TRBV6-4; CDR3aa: ASGLEEDTGELF
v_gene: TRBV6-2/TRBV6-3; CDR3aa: ASSYLSSGNTGELF
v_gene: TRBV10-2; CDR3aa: ASSSGAGYT
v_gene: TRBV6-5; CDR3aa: ASRRASGQPQH
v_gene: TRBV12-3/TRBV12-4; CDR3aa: ASTHITGELF
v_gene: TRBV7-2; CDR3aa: ASTDFSTEQF
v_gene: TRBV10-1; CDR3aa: ASSESSRGAF
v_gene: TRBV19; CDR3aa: ASSLMTGSDYGYT
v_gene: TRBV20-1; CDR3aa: SASERGSGYT
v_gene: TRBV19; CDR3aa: ASSWLNEKLF
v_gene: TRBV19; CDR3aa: ASSLWSPGGPAGELF
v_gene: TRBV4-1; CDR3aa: ASSATGEFNEKLF
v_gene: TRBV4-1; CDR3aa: ASSQATTGPETQY
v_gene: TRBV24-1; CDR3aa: ATSDSPDRGNEQF
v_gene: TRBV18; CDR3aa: ASSPNRQGMNTEAF